The rows below give T cell receptor beta chains drawn from one sample of a study of T cells in Graves' hyperthyroidism and ophthalmopathy. TCRdb ran MiXCR on the multiplex PCR reads and lists one entry per CDR3 protein. Of 310,000 or so distinct CDR3 sequences detected, 17% appear once; the ten largest clones hold roughly 50%. Sequences were obtained from blood. Receptors originate from an older woman with Graves' ophthalmopathy. CDR3s include the opening cysteine and the closing phenylalanine or tryptophan. Fields, in order: clone size, CDR3 length, V gene, D gene, J gene, CDR3 protein, CDR3 DNA. D genes are given only for firm matches. Where a row states a size, it is once, few, many or the class of an expanded clone; other rows omit it.

>many|15|TRBV12-3/TRBV12-4|-|TRBJ1-2
CASSFIQGGNYGYTF
TGTGCCAGCAGTTTTATCCAGGGTGGTAACTATGGCTACACCTTC
>few|15|TRBV27|-|TRBJ1-1
CASSWGGIMNTEAFF
TGTGCCAGCAGTTGGGGGGGGATAATGAACACTGAAGCTTTCTTT
>many|15|TRBV24-1|-|TRBJ2-5
CATSEGWGNQADQYF
TGTGCCACCAGTGAAGGATGGGGCAACCAGGCCGACCAGTACTTC
>many|14|TRBV20-1|TRBD1|TRBJ2-3
CSATGTGGTDTQYF
TGCAGTGCCACCGGGACAGGGGGTACAGATACGCAGTATTTT
>many|16|TRBV11-2|TRBD2|TRBJ2-3
CASSQGGLAGGYTQYF
TGTGCCAGCAGCCAAGGAGGCCTAGCGGGGGGATATACGCAGTATTTT
>few|15|TRBV7-8|TRBD1|TRBJ2-5
CASSLVGQGAATQYF
TGTGCCAGCAGCTTAGTGGGACAGGGGGCGGCGACCCAGTACTTC
>-|15|TRBV5-1|-|TRBJ2-7
CASSSQGGGPYEQYF
TGCGCCAGCAGCTCCCAAGGGGGGGGACCCTACGAGCAGTACTTC
>many|15|TRBV12-3/TRBV12-4|TRBD2|TRBJ2-3
CASSLAGGSTDTQYF
TGTGCCAGCAGCCTAGCGGGGGGGAGCACAGATACGCAGTATTTT
>many|14|TRBV18|-|TRBJ1-3
CASSTDGSGNTIYF
TGTGCCAGCTCGACCGACGGCTCTGGAAACACCATATATTTT
>-|17|TRBV6-1|TRBD1|TRBJ1-4
CASIALKQTGANEKLFF
TGTGCCAGCATCGCCTTAAAACAAACAGGGGCTAATGAAAAACTGTTTTTT
>few|16|TRBV5-1|TRBD2|TRBJ2-5
CASSSLPAGDGETQYF
TGCGCCAGCAGCTCCTTACCAGCGGGAGATGGAGAGACCCAGTACTTC
>many|14|TRBV7-2|-|TRBJ1-1
CASSLNSGGSEAFF
TGTGCCAGCAGCCTGAACTCGGGGGGATCTGAAGCTTTCTTT
>-|13|TRBV19|-|TRBJ1-2
CASSMRQDYGYTF
TGTGCCAGTAGTATGCGCCAGGACTATGGCTACACCTTC
>many|15|TRBV5-1|-|TRBJ2-2
CASSVVGAGTGELFF
TGCGCCAGCAGCGTGGTGGGGGCCGGCACCGGGGAGCTGTTTTTT
>many|12|TRBV20-1|TRBD1|TRBJ1-5
CSVRQGSQPQHF
TGCAGTGTCCGACAGGGGAGCCAGCCCCAGCATTTT
>many|14|TRBV28|TRBD1|TRBJ2-7
CASRATGSSYEQYF
TGTGCCAGCAGGGCGACAGGGTCCTCCTACGAGCAGTACTTC
>-|16|TRBV6-5|TRBD2|TRBJ2-1
CACSYSPGRAYNEQFF
TGTGCCTGCAGTTACTCCCCAGGGAGGGCCTACAATGAGCAGTTCTTC
>-|12|TRBV7-9|TRBD1|TRBJ2-7
CASFGQGYEQYF
TGTGCCAGCTTCGGACAGGGCTACGAGCAGTACTTC
>many|15|TRBV7-2|TRBD2|TRBJ2-5
CASSSLAGGRETQYF
TGTGCCAGCAGCTCTCTAGCGGGGGGTCGAGAGACCCAGTACTTC
>many|16|TRBV6-2/TRBV6-3|TRBD2|TRBJ2-1
CASSYEVSGGYNEQFF
TGTGCCAGCAGTTACGAGGTTAGCGGGGGCTACAATGAGCAGTTCTTC
>many|15|TRBV5-1|-|TRBJ1-5
CASSLGGGGGQPQHF
TGCGCCAGCAGCTTGGGGGGTGGGGGCGGTCAGCCCCAGCATTTT
>few|12|TRBV7-2|-|TRBJ1-6
CASSLDLGPLHF
TGTGCCAGCAGCTTAGATCTGGGTCCCCTCCACTTT
>-|15|TRBV2|TRBD1|TRBJ2-3
CASTYRGQVADTQYF
TGTGCCAGCACGTACAGGGGGCAGGTGGCAGATACGCAGTATTTT
>-|14|TRBV7-9|-|TRBJ2-7
CASSLEFLVYEQYF
TGTGCCAGCAGCTTAGAGTTTCTAGTATACGAGCAGTACTTC
>few|14|TRBV7-9|TRBD1|TRBJ1-6
CASSQTGAASPLHF
TGTGCCAGCAGCCAAACAGGGGCGGCTTCACCCCTCCACTTT
>many|14|TRBV6-1|-|TRBJ2-5
CASSGFGGQETQYF
TGTGCCAGCAGTGGCTTTGGGGGCCAAGAGACCCAGTACTTC
>many|15|TRBV13|-|TRBJ1-6
CASSSRAFYNSPLHF
TGTGCCAGCAGCTCGCGGGCCTTCTATAATTCACCCCTCCACTTT
>-|11|TRBV5-1|-|TRBJ2-7
CASSVGDEQYF
TGTGCCAGCAGCGTCGGGGACGAGCAGTACTTC
>few|17|TRBV6-5|TRBD2|TRBJ2-2
CASSWSLAGGNTGELFF
TGTGCCAGCAGTTGGTCACTAGCGGGAGGGAACACCGGGGAGCTGTTTTTT
>many|13|TRBV7-9|-|TRBJ2-3
CASSLRGLDTQYF
TGTGCCAGCAGCTTACGTGGGCTAGATACGCAGTATTTT
>few|15|TRBV14|-|TRBJ1-4
CASSRQGVRNEKLFF
TGTGCCAGCAGCAGACAAGGGGTTCGGAATGAAAAACTGTTTTTT
>-|13|TRBV28|-|TRBJ1-1
CASSLLQNSEAFF
TGTGCCAGCAGTTTATTACAGAACAGTGAAGCTTTCTTT
>-|14|TRBV27|-|TRBJ1-2
CASSLEAGWTGYTF
TGTGCCAGCAGTTTAGAGGCAGGGTGGACCGGCTACACCTTC
>many|13|TRBV9|-|TRBJ1-1
CASSVAGITEAFF
TGTGCCAGCAGCGTAGCGGGAATAACTGAAGCTTTCTTT
>-|13|TRBV28|-|TRBJ2-2
CASSFRNTGELFF
TGTGCCAGCAGTTTTCGGAACACCGGGGAGCTGTTTTTT
>few|16|TRBV12-3/TRBV12-4|-|TRBJ2-7
CASSLDLRGSPWEQYF
TGTGCCAGCAGTTTAGACTTGAGGGGGTCGCCTTGGGAGCAGTACTTC
>-|12|TRBV20-1|-|TRBJ1-2
CSASTTNHGYTF
TGCAGTGCTAGTACGACTAACCATGGCTACACCTTC
>-|14|TRBV19|-|TRBJ2-2
CASWRIGYTGELFF
TGTGCCAGTTGGCGGATCGGGTACACCGGGGAGCTGTTTTTT
>few|16|TRBV20-1|TRBD1|TRBJ1-1
CSARSPIQGGGTEAFF
TGCAGTGCTAGATCACCCATTCAGGGGGGAGGCACTGAAGCTTTCTTT
>few|14|TRBV14|TRBD1|TRBJ2-7
CASSHDGTGYEQYF
TGTGCCAGCAGCCATGACGGGACAGGCTACGAGCAGTACTTC
>many|15|TRBV24-1|-|TRBJ1-5
CATSDSGAGDQPQHF
TGTGCCACCAGTGATTCAGGGGCCGGCGATCAGCCCCAGCATTTT
>few|15|TRBV7-2|-|TRBJ1-5
CASSFGVGVNQPQHF
TGTGCCAGCAGCTTTGGGGTCGGAGTGAATCAGCCCCAGCATTTT
>few|14|TRBV7-2|-|TRBJ1-4
CASSSGQYNEKLFF
TGTGCCAGCAGCTCCGGACAGTATAATGAAAAACTGTTTTTT
>-|18|TRBV7-9|-|TRBJ2-7
CASSLGPGGQRGAYEQYF
TGTGCCAGCAGCTTAGGGCCCGGAGGGCAAAGGGGGGCCTACGAGCAGTACTTC
>many|16|TRBV5-1|-|TRBJ2-2
CASSLEAQGSTGELFF
TGCGCCAGCAGCTTGGAGGCACAGGGAAGCACCGGGGAGCTGTTTTTT
>-|17|TRBV7-3|-|TRBJ2-2
CASNLTTRGGNTGELFF
TGTGCCAGCAACTTAACGACCCGAGGCGGGAACACCGGGGAGCTGTTTTTT
>many|15|TRBV6-5|TRBD1|TRBJ1-3
CASSYSGTGGNTIYF
TGTGCCAGCAGTTACTCCGGGACAGGAGGAAACACCATATATTTT
>many|13|TRBV12-3/TRBV12-4|TRBD1|TRBJ1-2
CASSSGQASPYTF
TGTGCCAGCAGCTCGGGACAGGCTTCGCCGTACACCTTC
>many|12|TRBV24-1|-|TRBJ2-1
CATSPGRNEQFF
TGTGCCACGTCACCCGGGAGAAATGAGCAGTTCTTC
>many|13|TRBV12-3/TRBV12-4|TRBD2|TRBJ2-7
CASSGTSGSEQYF
TGTGCCAGCAGTGGGACTAGCGGGAGCGAGCAGTACTTC
>many|14|TRBV20-1|-|TRBJ1-2
CSARDRRANYGYTF
TGCAGTGCTAGAGATCGCAGAGCAAACTATGGCTACACCTTC
>few|19|TRBV6-1|-|TRBJ2-5
CASSDFWAGNYRRQETQYF
TGTGCCAGCAGCGACTTCTGGGCAGGGAATTATCGGAGACAAGAGACCCAGTACTTC
>many|15|TRBV6-1|-|TRBJ1-2
CASRTRHRRDYGYTF
TGTGCCAGTAGGACCAGGCACAGGCGGGACTATGGCTACACCTTC
>many|14|TRBV7-9|-|TRBJ1-2
CASSLEGLAYGYTF
TGTGCCAGCAGCTTAGAGGGCTTAGCCTATGGCTACACCTTC
>-|14|TRBV27|TRBD1|TRBJ2-4
CASSLRDRDGIQYF
TGTGCCAGCAGTTTAAGGGACAGGGACGGCATTCAGTACTTC
>many|13|TRBV6-2/TRBV6-3|-|TRBJ2-1
CASSYLGHNEQFF
TGTGCCAGCAGTTACCTGGGGCATAATGAGCAGTTCTTC
>few|17|TRBV6-2/TRBV6-3|TRBD2|TRBJ2-5
CASSFRTSGAIQETQYF
TGTGCCAGCAGTTTCCGGACTAGCGGGGCCATCCAAGAGACCCAGTACTTC